The 24 T cell receptor beta chains below come from one sample, sequenced in a study of diagnostic markers for celiac disease. TCRdb re-analyzed the reads; it lists each CDR3 protein once, without DNA. Its table lists a few hundred distinct CDR3 sequences. The material sequenced was either unsorted cells or a sorted T cell fraction (not recorded which). These receptors were taken from a human donor.

This clonotype is labeled medium-sized based on frequency. The genes are TRBV4-3 and TRBJ2-3; TCRdb designates TRBD2, a call that cannot be tested without DNA. Per the germline V gene, CDR1 is LGHNA and CDR2 is YSLEER. The CDR3 runs 19 residues. The CDR3 sequence is CASSRGLAGGGGFADTQYF.

Considering frequency, this clonotype is large (0.1 to 1%). The rearrangement joins TRBV12-3 or TRBV12-4 to TRBJ2-2. This CDR3 region has 14 residues. CDR3 amino acids: CASSFRENTGELFF.

Judged by frequency, this clonotype is large. The CDR3 sequence: CSAPPLGRGKMNEQFF. The chain carries TRBV20-1 and TRBJ2-1; TCRdb's assignment of TRBD2 cannot be checked, as there is no DNA. The CDR3 totals 16 residues. Germline CDR1 DFQATT, CDR2 SNEGSKA (reference sequence).

Measured by frequency, this clonotype is large. The V and J genes are TRBV25-1 and TRBJ1-2. This CDR3 is built from 16 residues. Germline assignment: CDR1 MGHDK and CDR2 SYGVNS. This CDR3 is CASSELSVIRVYGYTF.

This clonotype is labeled large based on frequency. The V and J genes are TRBV28 and TRBJ2-7; the D call of TRBD2 rests on TCRdb alone, since no DNA is present to check it. From germline, CDR1 is MDHEN and CDR2 SYDVKM. The CDR3 extends over 14 amino acids. The CDR3 spells CASSLRAGAYEQYF.

The V call is TRBV5-1, the J call TRBJ1-1. Germline V CDR1 and CDR2: SGHRS, YFSETQ. This CDR3 spans 13 amino acids. The CDR3 is CASSMTTNTEAFF. The full variable domain, completed using reference TRBV5-1 and TRBJ1-1, is KAGVTQTPRYLIKTRGQQVTLSCSPISGHRSVSWYQQTPGQGLQFLFEYFSETQRNKGNFPGRFSGRQFSNSRSEMNVSTLELGDSALYLCASSMTTNTEAFFGQGTRLTVV.

The genes are TRBV4-2 and TRBJ2-3; TCRdb's assignment of TRBD1 cannot be checked, as there is no DNA. The CDR3 is 15 amino acids. Germline V gene lookup returns CDR1 LGHNA and CDR2 YNFKEQ. CDR3 region: CASSQVGGSADTQYF.

Its frequency marks this clonotype as large. The CDR3: CSARKLSGSPDTQYF. This chain uses TRBV20-1 with TRBJ2-3; without DNA, the TCRdb call of TRBD2 cannot be checked. This CDR3 has 15 residues. CDR1 is DFQATT and CDR2 is SNEGSKA in the germline V gene (reference sequence).

Its frequency marks this clonotype as medium-sized. V usage is TRBV5-6 and J usage is TRBJ1-6; the D call from TCRdb, TRBD1, cannot be confirmed without DNA. The length of the CDR3 is 16 residues. Germline loops: CDR1 SGHDT, CDR2 YYEEEE. The CDR3 sequence is CASSTRQGSYNSPLHF. The complete variable domain, with remaining parts taken from reference TRBV5-6 and TRBJ1-6, reads DAGVTQSPTHLIKTRGQQVTLRCSPKSGHDTVSWYQQALGQGPQFIFQYYEEEERQRGNFPDRFSGHQFPNYSSELNVNALLLGDSALYLCASSTRQGSYNSPLHFGNGTRLTVT.

Judged by frequency, this clonotype is medium-sized. The gene calls are TRBV9 and TRBJ2-1; the TCRdb D gene call, TRBD1, has no DNA to confirm it. The CDR3 runs 15 residues. Germline-derived CDR1 and CDR2 are SGDLS and YYNGEE. This chain's CDR3 is CASSPGQGPGYEQFF.

This clonotype registers large (0.1 to 1%) by frequency. The V gene is TRBV27, the J gene TRBJ1-6. Per germline, CDR1 MNHEY and CDR2 SMNVEV (reference sequence). The CDR3 has 14 amino acids. This CDR3 is CASSFSSYNSPLHF.

Considering frequency, this clonotype is medium-sized. CDR3 loop: CASRGHGPVNEKLFF. This chain links TRBV6-6 with TRBJ1-4; the D gene TCRdb calls, TRBD1, cannot be checked with no DNA. The CDR3 length is 15 residues. Germline CDR1 is MNHNY and CDR2 is SVGAGI (reference sequence).

This CDR3 reads CASSSGTGGMNQPQHF. This chain connects TRBV5-1 to TRBJ1-5; the D call of TRBD1 rests on TCRdb alone, since no DNA is present to check it. CDR1 is SGHRS and CDR2 is YFSETQ in the germline V gene. The CDR3 length is 16 residues.

This clonotype shows up as large (0.1 to 1%) by frequency. The chain carries TRBV28 and TRBJ1-5; the TCRdb call, TRBD1, lacks DNA for checking. This CDR3 is 13 amino acids long. Germline CDR1 reads MDHEN; CDR2 reads SYDVKM. The CDR3 region is CASMGQLNQPQHF. Full variable domain (rest looked up from reference TRBV28 and TRBJ1-5): DVKVTQSSRYLVKRTGEKVFLECVQDMDHENMFWYRQDPGLGLRLIYFSYDVKMKEKGDIPEGYSVSREKKERFSLILESASTNQTSMYLCASMGQLNQPQHFGDGTRLSIL.

By frequency, this clonotype registers hyperexpanded. The rearrangement joins TRBV2 to TRBJ1-1; without DNA, the TCRdb call of TRBD1 cannot be checked. This CDR3 has 13 residues. Germline values: CDR1 SNHLY, CDR2 FYNNEI. CDR3 sequence reads: CASSARGGTEAFF.

The chain is built from TRBV7-2 and TRBJ2-5; TCRdb proposes TRBD2, but this gene call is untestable without DNA. CDR1 is SGHTA and CDR2 is FQGNSA in the germline V gene. This CDR3 contains 16 residues. CDR3 protein: CASSLIRGGGAETQYF.

The chain couples TRBV5-1 to TRBJ1-2; the D call from TCRdb, TRBD1, cannot be confirmed without DNA. CDR1 SGHRS and CDR2 YFSETQ come from the germline V gene. This CDR3 is built from 14 residues. The CDR3 protein is CASSLGDRNYGYTF. Together with reference TRBV5-1 and TRBJ1-2, the CDR3 gives the full variable domain: KAGVTQTPRYLIKTRGQQVTLSCSPISGHRSVSWYQQTPGQGLQFLFEYFSETQRNKGNFPGRFSGRQFSNSRSEMNVSTLELGDSALYLCASSLGDRNYGYTFGSGTRLTVV.

In terms of frequency, this clonotype is large (0.1 to 1%). The V call is TRBV27, the J call TRBJ2-5; there is no DNA to check the TCRdb D call of TRBD2. The CDR3 runs to 15 residues. Germline CDR1 and CDR2: MNHEY and SMNVEV (reference sequence). The CDR3 here is CASSLGTLGGETQYF.

In terms of frequency, this clonotype is medium-sized. CDR3 amino acids: CATQKRSYEQYF. This chain connects TRBV28 to TRBJ2-7; lacking DNA, the TRBD2 call made by TCRdb goes unchecked. From germline, CDR1 is MDHEN and CDR2 SYDVKM. This CDR3 has 12 residues. Combining the CDR3 with reference TRBV28 and TRBJ2-7 gives the whole variable domain DVKVTQSSRYLVKRTGEKVFLECVQDMDHENMFWYRQDPGLGLRLIYFSYDVKMKEKGDIPEGYSVSREKKERFSLILESASTNQTSMYLCATQKRSYEQYFGPGTRLTVT.

This clonotype is classed as large by frequency. The V gene is TRBV10-3, the J gene TRBJ2-7; absent DNA, TCRdb's TRBD2 call cannot be checked. The length of the CDR3 is 13 residues. Germline loops: CDR1 ENHRY, CDR2 SYGVKD. The CDR3 is CAIAAGVSYEQYF.

The genes are TRBV7-2 and TRBJ2-6; TCRdb's D call of TRBD1 is untestable without DNA. CDR3 length equals 16 residues. Per the germline V gene, CDR1 is SGHTA and CDR2 is FQGNSA. The CDR3 spells CASSLGPGAGANVLTF.

This clonotype shows up as large by frequency. The genes are TRBV12-3 or TRBV12-4 and TRBJ2-7; TCRdb reports TRBD2, a call that lacks DNA to check it against. This CDR3 has 16 amino acids. CDR3 in amino acids: CASSGLTSGHSYEQYF.

Judged by frequency, this clonotype is large. J is TRBJ2-2 and V is TRBV14. The length of the CDR3 is 15 residues. CDR1 is SGHDN, CDR2 FVKESK, per germline. CDR3 sequence: CASRPRGANTGELFF.

Considering frequency, this clonotype is large. The gene calls are TRBV10-3 and TRBJ1-5; no DNA is available, so the TRBD1 call from TCRdb remains unchecked. The CDR3 extends over 15 amino acids. Per the germline V gene, CDR1 is ENHRY and CDR2 is SYGVKD. CDR3 amino acids: CAIRGEGGERQPQHF.